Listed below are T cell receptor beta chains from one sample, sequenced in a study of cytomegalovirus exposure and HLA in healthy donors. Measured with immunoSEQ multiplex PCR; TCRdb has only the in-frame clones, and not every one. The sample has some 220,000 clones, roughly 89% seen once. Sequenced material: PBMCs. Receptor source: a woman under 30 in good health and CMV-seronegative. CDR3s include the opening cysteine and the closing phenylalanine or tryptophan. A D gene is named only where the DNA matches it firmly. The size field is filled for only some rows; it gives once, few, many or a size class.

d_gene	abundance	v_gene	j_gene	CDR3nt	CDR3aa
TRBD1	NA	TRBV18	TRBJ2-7	TGTGCCAGCTCACCTGAGACAGGGTTTAATGGCGAGCAGTACTTC	CASSPETGFNGEQYF
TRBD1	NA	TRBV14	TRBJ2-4	TGTGCCAGCAGCGTCCGGGACAGGGGACGATTAGGAGCCAAAAACATTCAGTACTTC	CASSVRDRGRLGAKNIQYF
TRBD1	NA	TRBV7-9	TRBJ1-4	TGTGCCAGCAGCTACCGACGGGACAGGGGAAATGAAAAACTGTTTTTT	CASSYRRDRGNEKLFF
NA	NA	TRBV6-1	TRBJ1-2	TGTGCCAGCAGTGAAGTCGTAGGGACTCCAACTGGCTACACCTTC	CASSEVVGTPTGYTF
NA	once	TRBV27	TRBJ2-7	TGTGCCAGCAGTTTATCCCCAGGGTCTTCCTACGAGCAGTACTTC	CASSLSPGSSYEQYF
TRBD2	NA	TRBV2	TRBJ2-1	TGTGCCAGCATTCCTACAGCGGGGGGGAGATCCTCTCTTTATGAGCAGTTCTTC	CASIPTAGGRSSLYEQFF
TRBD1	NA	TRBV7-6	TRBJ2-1	TGTGCCAGCAGCGAACTAACCGGGACAGGGGGAAGCAATGAGCAGTTCTTC	CASSELTGTGGSNEQFF
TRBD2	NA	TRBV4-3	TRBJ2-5	TGCGCCAGCAGCCAGAAAATCGGGACTAGGCAAGAGACCCAGTACTTC	CASSQKIGTRQETQYF
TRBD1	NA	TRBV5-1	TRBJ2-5	TGCGCCAGCAGTCGGGACAGGGCCTCCCAAGAGACCCAGTACTTC	CASSRDRASQETQYF
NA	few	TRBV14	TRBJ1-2	TGTGCCAGCAGCCAAGCAGCTAACTATGGCTACACCTTC	CASSQAANYGYTF
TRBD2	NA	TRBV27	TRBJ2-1	TGTGCCAGCACCCGAATCAGTCCAGCGGGAAGCGGTGAGCAGTTCTTC	CASTRISPAGSGEQFF
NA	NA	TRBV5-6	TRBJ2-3	TGTGCCAGCAGCTTGGCATCAGCAGATACGCAGTATTTT	CASSLASADTQYF
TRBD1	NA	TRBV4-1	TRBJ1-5	TGCGCCAGCAGCCAGACAGGGAGCAATCAGCCCCAGCATTTT	CASSQTGSNQPQHF
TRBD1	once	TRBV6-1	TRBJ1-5	TGTGCCAGCAGTCAAGACCGGGGACAGGGGGTAAAGCCCCAGCATTTT	CASSQDRGQGVKPQHF
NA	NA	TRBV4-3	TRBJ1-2	TGCGCCAGCAGCCAAGTGGGTCCGGGGGGGGTTCTGTATGGCTACACCTTC	CASSQVGPGGVLYGYTF
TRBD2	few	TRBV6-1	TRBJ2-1	TGTGCCAGCAGGCGGCGGGAGCCCTACAATGAGCAGTTCTTC	CASRRREPYNEQFF
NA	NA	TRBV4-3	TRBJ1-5	TGCGCCAGCCTCCGTGGCAGGTCAGAACAGCCCCAGCATTTT	CASLRGRSEQPQHF
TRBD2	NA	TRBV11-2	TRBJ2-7	TGTGCCAGCAGATTAAGCGGGAGGGCCCCCTACGAGCAGTACTTC	CASRLSGRAPYEQYF
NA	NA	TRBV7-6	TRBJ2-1	TGTGCCAGCAGCCACTCTAGGAATGAGCAGTTCTTC	CASSHSRNEQFF
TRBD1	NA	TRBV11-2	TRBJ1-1	TGTGCCAGCAGCATCCACAGGGGGCGGGTCACTGAAGCTTTCTTT	CASSIHRGRVTEAFF
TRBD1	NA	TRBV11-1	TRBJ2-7	TGTGCCAGCAGCTTACCCCTGGGACAGGCTTTCGACTACGAGCAGTACTTC	CASSLPLGQAFDYEQYF
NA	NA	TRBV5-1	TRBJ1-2	TGCGCCAGCAGCTTGGCCAGGGGTCAGCCAGTTAACCCTATATTC	CASSLARGQPVNPIF
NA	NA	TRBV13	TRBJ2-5	TGTGCCAGCAGCCCGGAGCAGGGGCGGGAGACCCAGTACTTC	CASSPEQGRETQYF
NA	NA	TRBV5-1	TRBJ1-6	TGCGCCAGCAGCTTGGATGGCAGATTAAATTCACCCCTCCACTTT	CASSLDGRLNSPLHF
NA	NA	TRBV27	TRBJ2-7	TGTGCCAGCAGTTTTAAACACCACTCCTACGAGCAGTACTTC	CASSFKHHSYEQYF
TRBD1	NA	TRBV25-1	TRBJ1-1	TGTGCCAGCAGTGAATTCCCAGGGGGGACTGAAGCTTTCTTT	CASSEFPGGTEAFF
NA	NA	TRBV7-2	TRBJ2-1	TGTGCCAGCAGCGGAGGGGGGGGAGTGCGGAATGAGCAGTTCTTC	CASSGGGGVRNEQFF
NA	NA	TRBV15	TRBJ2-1	TGTGCCACCAGCGGGCGGGGACTTTTCAATGAGCAGTTCTTC	CATSGRGLFNEQFF
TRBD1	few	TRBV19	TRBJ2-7	TGTGCCAGTAATCCGGGACAGGGAACCTTGGGGCAGTACTTC	CASNPGQGTLGQYF
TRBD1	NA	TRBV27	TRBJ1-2	TGTGCCAGCAGTGTGACAGGGGGCGCCTATGGCTACACCTTC	CASSVTGGAYGYTF
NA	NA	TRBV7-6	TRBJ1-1	TGTGCCAGCAGCTTAAAAAAGAGCACTGAAGCTTTCTTT	CASSLKKSTEAFF
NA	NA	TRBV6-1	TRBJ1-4	TGTGTCAGCAGTGAAGGATGGCAGGGTCGTGAAAAACTGTTTTTT	CVSSEGWQGREKLFF
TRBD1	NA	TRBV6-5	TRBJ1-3	TGTGCCAGCAGTTCGGACAGGAGGGTGTGGGGAAACACCATATATTTT	CASSSDRRVWGNTIYF
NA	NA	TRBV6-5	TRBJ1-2	TGTGCCAGCAGCATCACAGGAGCCTATGGCTACACCTTC	CASSITGAYGYTF
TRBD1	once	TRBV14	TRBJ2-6	TGTGCCAGCAGCCGGCTCGGGACAGCAGAATACTCTGGGGCCAACGTCCTGACTTTC	CASSRLGTAEYSGANVLTF
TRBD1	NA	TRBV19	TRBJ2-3	TGTGCCAGTAGTACCCCTCCACGGACAGGGGGCACAGATACGCAGTATTTT	CASSTPPRTGGTDTQYF
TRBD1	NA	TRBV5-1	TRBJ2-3	TGCGCCAGCGGACTCCAGACAGGGATCGGCGATACGCAGTATTTT	CASGLQTGIGDTQYF
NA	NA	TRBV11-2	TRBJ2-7	TGTGCCAGCAGCCCGCTTAGCGCGGTAAAGCAGTACTTC	CASSPLSAVKQYF
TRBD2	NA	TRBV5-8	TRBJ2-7	TGTGCCAGCAGTTCCGGTAGCGGGAGAGACGCCTACGAGCAGTACTTC	CASSSGSGRDAYEQYF
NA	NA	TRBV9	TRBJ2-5	TGTGCCAGCAGTGCGGGGATGACCCAGTACTTC	CASSAGMTQYF
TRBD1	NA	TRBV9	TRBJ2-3	TGTGCCAGCAGTCGGCAACAGGGGAAGGGCACAGATACGCAGTATTTT	CASSRQQGKGTDTQYF
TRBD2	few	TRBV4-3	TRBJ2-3	TGCGCCAGCAGCCAAGCAATAGCGGGAGGGGTAGATACGCAGTATTTT	CASSQAIAGGVDTQYF
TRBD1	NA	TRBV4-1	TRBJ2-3	TGCGCCAGCAGCCGCTCCGACAGGGGAGTTACAGATACGCAGTATTTT	CASSRSDRGVTDTQYF
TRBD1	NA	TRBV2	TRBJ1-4	TGTGCCAGCATCCAGGGGGGTGAAAAACTGTTTTTT	CASIQGGEKLFF
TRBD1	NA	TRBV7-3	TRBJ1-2	TGTGCCAGCAGCACACAGGGGAACTATGGCTACACCTTC	CASSTQGNYGYTF
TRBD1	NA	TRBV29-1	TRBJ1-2	TGCAGCGTTGCCGGGACAGGGAACTATGGCTACACCTTC	CSVAGTGNYGYTF
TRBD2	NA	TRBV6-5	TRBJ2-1	TGTGCCAGCAGGAGCGGGAGGAGCTCCTACAATGAGCAGTTCTTC	CASRSGRSSYNEQFF
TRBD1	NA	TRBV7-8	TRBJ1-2	TGTGCCAGCAGCCAACGCCGGTTAAGTGGACAGGGGGGTGGCTACACCTTC	CASSQRRLSGQGGGYTF
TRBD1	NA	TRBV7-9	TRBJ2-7	TGTGCCAGCAGCGAGTCGGGACAGTTCTACGAGCAGTACTTC	CASSESGQFYEQYF
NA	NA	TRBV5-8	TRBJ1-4	TGTGCCACCCTGGGACATTCAAGAATTCCTGGCCTAGTGCTTAATGAAAAACTGTTTTTT	CATLGHSRIPGLVLNEKLFF
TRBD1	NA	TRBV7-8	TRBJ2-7	TGTGCCAGCAGCCTCGACAGGGGTGGCTACGAGCAGTACTTC	CASSLDRGGYEQYF
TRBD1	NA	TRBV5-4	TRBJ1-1	TGTGCCAGCAGCCTATCCAAACAGGGGGGAACTGAAGCTTTCTTT	CASSLSKQGGTEAFF